A selection of T cell receptor beta chains follows, all from one sample in a study of cytomegalovirus exposure and HLA in healthy donors. The repertoire was sequenced with immunoSEQ multiplex PCR; TCRdb's copy has only in-frame clones and lacks some. The sample has about 130,000 clones, 77% seen once. What was sequenced was PBMCs. These receptors all stem from a woman between 40 and 50 years old in good health and CMV-seropositive. The CDR3 runs from the conserved cysteine through the conserved F or W. A D gene is named only where the DNA matches it firmly. Expanded clones get a size class; other rows say once, few or many, or leave the size out.

V,J,D,size,DNA,CDR3
TRBV13,TRBJ2-1,TRBD2,few,TGTGCCAGCAGCTTGAAACGGGACTACAACAATGAGCAGTTCTTC,CASSLKRDYNNEQFF
TRBV6-4,TRBJ2-1,.,.,TGTGCCACCGCTCGAGGGGGGGACTACAATGAGCAGTTCTTC,CATARGGDYNEQFF
TRBV7-2,TRBJ2-7,TRBD1,.,TGTGCCAGCAGCTTTGGACAGGCTCCCTACGAGCAGTACTTC,CASSFGQAPYEQYF
TRBV19,TRBJ1-4,.,.,TGTGCCAGTAGTTGGGCTGCAACTAATGAAAAACTGTTTTTT,CASSWAATNEKLFF
TRBV1,TRBJ2-1,.,.,TGCACCAGCAGCCAAGGTGGAAGGGGGACAGTCTACAATGAGCAGTTCTTC,CTSSQGGRGTVYNEQFF
TRBV18,TRBJ1-5,TRBD1,.,TGTGCCAGCTCACCTCCCGAAGGGACAGGGGTGAACCAGCCCCAGCATTTT,CASSPPEGTGVNQPQHF
TRBV28,TRBJ2-2,TRBD2,.,TGTGCCAGCAGTTTTACCGGGACTAGCGGGAGTCACACCGGGGAGCTGTTTTTT,CASSFTGTSGSHTGELFF
TRBV10-3,TRBJ1-1,.,.,TGTGCCATCAGTGAGTCGGGCAAAATGAACACTGAAGCTTTCTTT,CAISESGKMNTEAFF
TRBV7-2,TRBJ2-3,.,.,TGTGCCAGCAGCTTACGGGGTAGCGCAGATACGCAGTATTTT,CASSLRGSADTQYF
TRBV15,TRBJ1-2,TRBD1,.,TGTGCCACCAGCAGAGATATCGGGACAGGGAACAACTATGGCTACACCTTC,CATSRDIGTGNNYGYTF
TRBV7-9,TRBJ2-7,.,.,TGTGCCAGCAGTTCGTCGGGGGAGAGAGAGCAGTACTTC,CASSSSGEREQYF
TRBV19,TRBJ1-5,.,.,TGTGCCAGTACTCAGAAGCAACACAGGGTGGGACAGCCCCAGCATTTT,CASTQKQHRVGQPQHF
TRBV30,TRBJ2-7,.,.,TGTGCCTGGAGTGTACAGGCTGGGAACTACGAGCAGTACTTC,CAWSVQAGNYEQYF
TRBV30,TRBJ1-1,.,.,TGTGCCTGGAGTGTATCACAGAACACTGAAGCTTTCTTT,CAWSVSQNTEAFF
TRBV19,TRBJ2-7,TRBD2,.,TGTGCCAGTAGTATAAGGGGGACTAGCGGGAGGTACGACGAGCAGTACTTC,CASSIRGTSGRYDEQYF
TRBV28,TRBJ1-1,.,.,TGTGCCAGCAGTTATATCGGGGTAGAGACTGAAGCTTTCTTT,CASSYIGVETEAFF
TRBV5-1,TRBJ1-5,.,.,TGCGCCAGCAGCTGGGGGGACGGGAATCAGCCCCAGCATTTT,CASSWGDGNQPQHF
TRBV9,TRBJ2-7,.,.,TGTGCCAGCAGCGCCCCCGGCCACAGGCGGTACGAGCAGTACTTC,CASSAPGHRRYEQYF